Below are 10 T cell receptor beta chains sequenced from a single sample in a study of T cell responses to AZD1222 COVID-19 vaccine. Some clones are missing from TCRdb's copy, which holds only in-frame ones; the method was immunoSEQ multiplex PCR. The sample has 65,000 to 100,000 clones, about 90% seen once. The sequences come from peripheral blood, collected 28 days after the second AZD1222 dose. Receptors were obtained from an adult who received the AZD1222 COVID-19 vaccine.

CDR3 coding DNA: TGTGCCACCAGTTCAGGGGGCTGGGAGACCCAGTACTTC. Translated, it gives CATSSGGWETQYF. The J gene is TRBJ2-5, the V gene TRBV24-1, with 8 bases identical to TRBD1. The V gene end was trimmed by 6 bases and the J gene end by 5 bases; junction bases not matched to a gene: 4. The germline gives CDR1 KGHDR, CDR2 SFDVKD. This CDR3 contains 13 residues.

As concerns this clone: Compared with germline, one end of the junction differs, possibly owing to a read error. This chain uses TRBV2 with TRBJ2-3, with 11 bases lining up with TRBD2. CDR3 length: 14 amino acids. Per the germline V gene, CDR1 is SNHLY and CDR2 is FYNNEI. The CDR3 loop reads CASSDGRSSGRSNF. The CDR3 DNA follows: TGTGCCAGCAGTGACGGTAGATCTAGCGGGAGGTCCAATTTT.

This chain connects TRBV28 to TRBJ1-2; D remains ambiguous. V was trimmed by 2 bases and J by 5 bases, leaving 6 bases between them. Germline V gives CDR1 MDHEN, CDR2 SYDVKM. This CDR3 has 12 residues. CDR3 DNA sequence: TGTGCCAGCAGTTTACGGGTATATGGCTACACCTTC. Translation: CASSLRVYGYTF.

The genes are TRBV20-1 and TRBJ2-5; D not resolved. This CDR3 is built from 11 residues. Germline V gene lookup returns CDR1 DFQATT and CDR2 SNEGSKA (reference sequence). Trimming shortened V by 6 bases and J by 7 bases, and 12 bases separated the two germline ends. CDR3 loop: CSAPRSGTQYF. In nucleotides, the CDR3 is TGCAGTGCCCCCCGCTCAGGGACCCAGTACTTC.

The chain joins TRBV18 to TRBJ2-1; either TRBD1 or TRBD2 may fit D (6 bases each). From germline, CDR1 is KGHSH and CDR2 LQKENI. V gave up 5 bases and J gave up 12 bases, with 14 bases separating them. This CDR3 is 12 amino acids long. Here the CDR3 reads CASSSGGLGQFF. The DNA of the CDR3 is TGTGCCAGCTCATCCGGGGGCCTGGGGCAGTTCTTC. Using reference TRBV18 and TRBJ2-1 for the parts outside the CDR3, the full variable domain is NAGVMQNPRHLVRRRGQEARLRCSPMKGHSHVYWYRQLPEEGLKFMVYLQKENIIDESGMPKERFSAEFPKEGPSILRIQQVVRGDSAAYFCASSSGGLGQFFGPGTRLTVL.

This chain joins TRBV5-6 and TRBJ1-1, with D perhaps matching TRBD1 (5 bases). The germline CDR1 and CDR2 sequences are SGHDT and YYEEEE. The CDR3 is 15 amino acids. Between the trimmed V and J ends, which lost 2 bases and 11 bases, there was a span of 22 bases. The CDR3 DNA reads as TGTGCCAGCAGCTTCGGTGTTTCGGGGACCTCATCGGCTTTCTTT. Its protein product is CASSFGVSGTSSAFF. Together with reference TRBV5-6 and TRBJ1-1, the CDR3 gives the full variable domain: DAGVTQSPTHLIKTRGQQVTLRCSPKSGHDTVSWYQQALGQGPQFIFQYYEEEERQRGNFPDRFSGHQFPNYSSELNVNALLLGDSALYLCASSFGVSGTSSAFFGQGTRLTVV.

The V and J genes are TRBV19 and TRBJ1-6; no clear D. This CDR3 region has 13 residues. V was trimmed by 5 bases and J by 7 bases, leaving 9 bases between them. CDR1 and CDR2 (germline): LNHDA, SQIVND (reference sequence). The chain's CDR3 is CASSRQVNSPLHF. For the CDR3, the DNA is TGTGCCAGTAGTCGTCAAGTGAATTCACCCCTCCACTTT.

The chain combines TRBV11-3 with TRBJ2-2; 7 nucleotides match TRBD1. The trim removed 5 bases at V and 2 bases at J, leaving 11 bases unmatched. The CDR3 runs to 17 residues. Germline V lookup: CDR1 SGHNT, CDR2 YENEEA. The CDR3 region has the DNA TGTGCCAGCAGCCCCCGCCTTGGGACAGATAACACCGGGGAGCTGTTTTTT. Protein sequence: CASSPRLGTDNTGELFF.

The genes are TRBV28 and TRBJ2-1; unclear D gene. This CDR3 is built from 10 residues. V dropped 3 bases and J dropped 6 bases, with 0 bases sitting between them. CDR1 is MDHEN and CDR2 is SYDVKM in the germline V gene. Written as DNA, the CDR3 is TGTGCCAGCAGTTTCAATGAGCAGTTCTTC. It codes for CASSFNEQFF.

The rearrangement joins TRBV7-2 to TRBJ1-3; D call uncertain. The CDR3 is 12 amino acids. Between the trimmed V and J ends, which lost 2 bases and 5 bases, there was a span of 4 bases. CDR1 SGHTA and CDR2 FQGNSA come from the germline V gene. CDR3 coding DNA: TGTGCCAGCAGCTTAACGCGAAACACCATATATTTT. Translating it yields CASSLTRNTIYF.